The present entry profiles one T cell receptor beta chain with its context. Its antigen is currently unknown. The data derive from a study of shared clonotypes between healthy human individuals. Broader study findings: Larger estimated richness was generally seen in naive subsets than in memory subsets.

Data came from immunoSEQ multiplex PCR; TCRdb stores just in-frame clones and leaves some out. The sample lists 2 million to 2.5 million clones, roughly 95% occurring once. The CDR3 contains 15 residues. V lost 0 bases to trimming and J lost 5 bases, with 14 bases between them. In germline, CDR1 is LGHNA, CDR2 YSLEER. Sequenced material: naive CD4+ T cells sorted from blood. Regarding subset: CD45RA+ positively selected. This sequence originates from a man aged 18 to 29 in good health. The chain employs TRBV4-3 and TRBJ2-7; D not resolved. Here the CDR3 reads CASSQDSEVMHEQYF. CDR3 coding DNA: TGCGCCAGCAGCCAAGATTCCGAGGTGATGCACGAGCAGTACTTC.